The source of this TCR beta chain is a study of blood T cell repertoires in COVID-19. Study summary: T cells, B-cell-depleted T cells, or PBMCs provided the cDNA or gDNA that served as material.

As processed by the authors: Estimation of nucleated cell counts relied on the amplification of reference gene primers. Assay: immunoSEQ multiplex PCR; the TCRdb copy retains only in-frame clones and omits some. V and J calls and clone size come straight from that table; D and trimming were deduced from the DNA. The table lists roughly 380,000 clones, about 92% of them singletons. This CDR3 is built from 14 residues. Deletions cut 0 bases from V and 4 bases from J, with 8 bases between. Germline V gene sequence: CDR1 LGHDT, CDR2 YNNKEL (reference sequence). Those enrolled in Seattle joined during active infection and were followed longitudinally afterward.

The TCR was taken from a woman aged 60-70 years with COVID-19, enrolled during active disease. What was sequenced was peripheral blood. This chain connects TRBV3-1 (or the pseudogene TRBV3-2) to TRBJ2-3, with D tentatively TRBD1 (5 bases). CDR3 region: CASSQEARADTQYF. CDR3 bases: TGTGCCAGCAGCCAAGAGGCCAGGGCAGATACGCAGTATTTT.